Shown below are 30 T cell receptor beta chains from a single sample sequenced in a study of blood T cell repertoires in COVID-19. Some clones are missing from TCRdb's copy, which holds only in-frame ones; the method was immunoSEQ multiplex PCR. The table has fewer than 130,000 clones, about 75% seen once. The specimen was peripheral blood. These receptors all come from an elderly man with acute or convalescent COVID-19.

The chain employs TRBV6-2 or TRBV6-3 and TRBJ1-5; D gene ambiguous. The CDR3 contains 15 residues. Germline assignment: CDR1 MNHEY and CDR2 SVGEGT. V was clipped by 2 bases and J by 0 bases, with 8 bases between them. The DNA of the CDR3 is TGTGCCAGCAGTTACACGGGGAATAGCAATCAGCCCCAGCATTTT. It codes for CASSYTGNSNQPQHF.

The genes are TRBV6-2 or TRBV6-3 and TRBJ2-5, with D tentatively TRBD2 (6 bases). There are 15 residues in the CDR3. V was clipped by 6 bases and J by 5 bases, with 19 bases between them. Germline V lookup: CDR1 MNHEY, CDR2 SVGEGT. This chain's CDR3 is CASSLPGSLVETQYF. The DNA of the CDR3 is TGTGCCAGCAGCCTTCCCGGGAGCCTTGTGGAGACCCAGTACTTC.

CDR3 loop: CASSPGGSTANVLTF. In DNA form, the CDR3 reads TGTGCCAGCAGCCCGGGTGGCTCCACGGCCAACGTCCTGACTTTC. The gene calls are TRBV7-3 and TRBJ2-6; no clear D gene. Trimming took 5 bases from V and 6 from J, leaving 14 bases between them. This CDR3 is 15 amino acids long. Germline assignment: CDR1 SGHTA and CDR2 FQGTGA.

The chain is built from TRBV28 and TRBJ1-5; 7 bases fit TRBD1. CDR3 length equals 16 residues. The ends lost 6 bases at V and 1 base at J; junction bases unmatched: 9. Germline V gene sequence: CDR1 MDHEN, CDR2 SYDVKM. The CDR3 sequence: CASSGPGGSSNQPQHF. The CDR3 coding sequence is TGTGCCAGCAGCGGACCAGGGGGGAGCAGCAATCAGCCCCAGCATTTT.

V and J are TRBV2 and TRBJ1-4, with TRBD1 matching over 8 bases. This CDR3 region has 14 residues. With V trimmed by 6 bases and J by 5 bases, 5 bases remained unmatched. Germline V gene data show CDR1 as SNHLY and CDR2 as FYNNEI. Here the CDR3 reads CASSAGGLNEKLFF. DNA for the CDR3: TGTGCCAGCAGCGCAGGGGGCCTCAATGAAAAACTGTTTTTT.

The chain uses TRBV19 and TRBJ2-7; a weak D match, TRBD2 (5 bases). CDR3 length: 14 amino acids. Germline V gene lookup returns CDR1 LNHDA and CDR2 SQIVND (reference sequence). Trimming left V 4 bases short and J 0 bases short, with 10 bases between. CDR3 DNA sequence: TGTGCCAGTAGTAAAAGCGGACTCTCCTACGAGCAGTACTTC. Its translation is CASSKSGLSYEQYF.

The chain has TRBV5-8 and TRBJ2-2; 8 bases map to TRBD2. With 2 bases clipped from V and 4 bases from J, the junction kept 4 bases outside the gene matches. Germline CDR1 SGHTS, CDR2 YDEGEE. This CDR3 is 15 amino acids long. The chain's CDR3 is CASSFLAGFTGELFF. As DNA, the CDR3 is TGTGCCAGCAGCTTCCTAGCGGGTTTCACCGGGGAGCTGTTTTTT. Looking up the rest from reference TRBV5-8 and TRBJ2-2 gives the full variable domain: EAGVTQSPTHLIKTRGQQATLRCSPISGHTSVYWYQQALGLGLQFLLWYDEGEERNRGNFPPRFSGRQFPNYSSELNVNALELEDSALYLCASSFLAGFTGELFFGEGSRLTVL.

By share, this clone counts as medium-sized (0.01 to 0.1%). The rearrangement uses TRBV4-1 and TRBJ2-1, with 8 bases lining up with TRBD2. The CDR3 contains 13 residues. J gave up 16 bases and V 0 bases, and 8 bases lay outside the gene matches. The germline V gene encodes CDR1 MGHRA and CDR2 YSYEKL. The CDR3 is CASSQDLAGELFF. The DNA for the CDR3 is TGCGCCAGCAGCCAAGATCTAGCGGGCGAGCTATTCTTC.

In its sample, this clone was seen a few times. The genes are TRBV2 and TRBJ2-5; 11 positions agree with TRBD2. Germline-derived CDR1 and CDR2 are SNHLY and FYNNEI. CDR3 size: 16 residues. The V gene end was trimmed by 10 bases and the J gene end by 7 bases; junction bases not matched to a gene: 17. The CDR3 is CATSNKLAGAAGTQYF. DNA of the CDR3: TGTGCCACCAGCAATAAACTAGCGGGAGCCGCGGGGACCCAGTACTTC.

The chain recombines TRBV11-1 with TRBJ1-3, with a tentative D call TRBD1 (5 bases). Germline V gives CDR1 SGHAT, CDR2 FQDESV (reference sequence). The CDR3 has 14 residues. V was pared by 3 bases and J by 7 bases, with 13 bases between. CDR3 nucleotides: TGTGCCAGCAGCTTTGGTCAGGGATTGAACACCATATATTTT. Encoded protein: CASSFGQGLNTIYF.

This clone was picked up one time. The chain combines TRBV19 with TRBJ2-3; 9 positions agree with TRBD2. With V trimmed by 0 bases and J by 5 bases, 9 bases remained unmatched. The CDR3 sequence is 17 residues long. CDR1 and CDR2 from the germline V gene are LNHDA and SQIVND (reference sequence). CDR3: CASSIDPEREAEDTQYF. The CDR3 bases are TGTGCCAGTAGTATAGATCCGGAGCGGGAGGCTGAAGATACGCAGTATTTT.

The V call is TRBV7-3, the J call TRBJ2-1, with 13 bases lining up with TRBD2. CDR1 SGHTA and CDR2 FQGTGA come from the germline V gene. This CDR3 is 15 amino acids long. With 5 bases clipped from V and 8 bases from J, the junction kept 6 bases outside the gene matches. CDR3: CASSKGLAGSDEQFF. CDR3 in DNA: TGTGCCAGCAGCAAGGGACTAGCGGGAAGCGATGAGCAGTTCTTC.

The genes are TRBV6-2 or TRBV6-3 and TRBJ1-2; no clear D. The germline V gene has CDR1 MNHEY and CDR2 SVGEGT. V lost 0 bases, J lost 8 bases, and 22 bases lay in between. The CDR3 has 17 residues. The CDR3 reads CASSYSRLEGGRFGYTF. Here the CDR3 DNA reads TGTGCCAGCAGTTACTCGAGGCTCGAAGGAGGGCGCTTCGGCTACACCTTC.

The chain has TRBV6-2 or TRBV6-3 and TRBJ2-4, with TRBD1 identical over 8 bases. This CDR3 comprises 14 residues. Germline V gene sequence: CDR1 MNHEY, CDR2 SVGEGT. The V segment lost 7 bases and the J segment 3 bases; nucleotides outside the gene matches: 5. The CDR3 loop is CASTPQGVKNIQYF. The CDR3 DNA follows: TGTGCCAGCACCCCACAGGGGGTCAAAAACATTCAGTACTTC.

J is TRBJ1-3 and V is TRBV6-5; D unclear. The CDR3 runs 13 residues. Trimming left V 4 bases short and J 4 bases short, with 8 bases between. Germline assignment: CDR1 MNHEY and CDR2 SVGAGI. This chain's CDR3 is CASSSTLGNTIYF. CDR3 nucleotide sequence: TGTGCCAGCAGTTCTACTCTCGGAAACACCATATATTTT.

V usage is TRBV5-4 and J usage is TRBJ1-2; D is unresolved. Germline V gene lookup returns CDR1 SGHNT and CDR2 YYREEE (reference sequence). V was clipped by 3 bases and J by 8 bases, with 11 bases between them. The CDR3 contains 12 residues. The CDR3: CASSSPQEGYTF. The CDR3, as DNA: TGTGCCAGCAGCTCCCCCCAGGAAGGCTACACCTTC.

The V gene is TRBV5-5, the J gene TRBJ2-3; D remains unclear. Trimming shortened V by 1 base and J by 10 bases, and 19 bases separated the two germline ends. The germline V gene encodes CDR1 SGHKS and CDR2 YYEKEE (reference sequence). The CDR3 runs to 15 residues. The DNA for the CDR3 is TGTGCCAGCAGCTTGCAGTTCACAGAGAACGCCGCGCAGTATTTT. Protein product: CASSLQFTENAAQYF.

This clone was seen more than once but under ten times. The rearrangement links TRBV11-2 to TRBJ2-1, with 12 bases lining up with TRBD2. The CDR3 runs to 16 residues. The V gene's germline CDR1 is SGHAT and CDR2 FQNNGV. J lost 1 base, V lost 6 bases, and 4 bases had no gene match. The CDR3 protein is CASRSGLAGSYNEQFF. CDR3 bases: TGTGCCAGCAGATCAGGACTAGCGGGATCCTACAATGAGCAGTTCTTC.

There are a few counts of this clone. The chain carries TRBV7-8 and TRBJ2-7; 12 bases are a match to TRBD2. Germline loops: CDR1 SGHVS, CDR2 FQNEAQ. This CDR3 region has 14 residues. V lost 7 bases, J lost 6 bases, and 7 bases stayed unmatched. The CDR3 nucleotides are TGTGCCAGCACCCTGACTAGCGGGAGCGGCGAGCAGTACTTC. Its protein product is CASTLTSGSGEQYF.

Concerning this clone itself: The sample has other DNA sequences that encode this CDR3 too. The chain links TRBV7-2 to TRBJ2-7; the match to TRBD2 covers 11 bases. This CDR3 region has 14 residues. Germline CDR1 is SGHTA and CDR2 is FQGNSA. The V segment lost 1 base and the J segment 7 bases; nucleotides outside the gene matches: 3. CDR3 nucleotide sequence: TGTGCCAGCAGCTTAGAACTAGCGGGAGTGGAGCAGTACTTC. Translated: CASSLELAGVEQYF.

This chain joins TRBV6-6 and TRBJ2-2; TRBD2 is a possible D gene (6 bases). CDR3 length: 14 amino acids. Looked up from germline, CDR1 is MNHNY and CDR2 is SVGAGI (reference sequence). Trimming removed 11 bases at V and 0 bases at J, with 13 bases between. Here the CDR3 DNA reads TGTGCCGGGGGACTGGCCCCGAACACCGGGGAGCTGTTTTTT. As protein: CAGGLAPNTGELFF.

The CDR3 sequence: CASGSGQGSNYGYTF. CDR3 nucleotide sequence: TGTGCTAGTGGTTCCGGACAGGGGTCGAACTATGGCTACACCTTC. V usage is TRBV12-5 and J usage is TRBJ1-2, with 9 bases matching TRBD1. The CDR3 covers 15 residues. V was clipped by 4 bases and J by 2 bases; unmatched bases: 5. Germline V gene lookup returns CDR1 LGHNT and CDR2 FRNRAP.

This chain uses TRBV6-2 or TRBV6-3 with TRBJ2-7, with 8 bases lining up with TRBD2. The CDR3 is 17 residues long. Germline V lookup: CDR1 MNHEY, CDR2 SVGEGT. The trim removed 2 bases at V and 4 bases at J, leaving 13 bases unmatched. The CDR3: CASSYNRLGLVRYEQYF. The CDR3 DNA reads as TGTGCCAGCAGTTACAATCGATTGGGACTAGTAAGGTACGAGCAGTACTTC.

This chain joins TRBV2 and TRBJ2-1; possible D gene TRBD2, 6 bases. Germline values: CDR1 SNHLY, CDR2 FYNNEI. With 4 bases removed from V and 7 bases from J, the gap between germline ends came to 14 bases. This CDR3 comprises 14 residues. CDR3 loop: CASSGQGGRNEQFF. CDR3 in DNA: TGTGCCAGCAGTGGGCAGGGAGGTCGGAATGAGCAGTTCTTC.

The chain joins TRBV19 to TRBJ1-4; tentatively, D is TRBD1 (6 bases). The CDR3 is 14 amino acids. V dropped 2 bases and J dropped 15 bases, with 19 bases sitting between them. Germline assignment: CDR1 LNHDA and CDR2 SQIVND (reference sequence). CDR3 DNA sequence: TGTGCCAGTAGTATAACCCACCGGGGGGGCGAGGTGTTTTTT. Protein product: CASSITHRGGEVFF.

Only a few counts were recorded for this clone. The chain joins TRBV30 to TRBJ1-2, with 8 nucleotides matching TRBD1. The CDR3 has 15 amino acids. V shed 0 bases and J 4 bases; nucleotides not matched to a gene: 7. The germline CDR1 and CDR2 sequences are GTSNPN and SVGIG (reference sequence). The CDR3 nucleotides are TGTGCCTGGAGTGTACTATCAGACAGGGGCTATGGCTACACCTTC. Encoded protein: CAWSVLSDRGYGYTF.

The gene calls are TRBV5-4 and TRBJ2-7; 7 nucleotides match TRBD1. The V and J ends lost 0 bases and 2 bases, in that order; junction bases with no gene match: 5. CDR1 is SGHNT, CDR2 YYREEE, per germline (reference sequence). This CDR3 is built from 15 residues. The CDR3 loop reads CASSLGGTETYEQYF. The CDR3 coding sequence is TGTGCCAGCAGCTTGGGGGGGACAGAGACCTACGAGCAGTACTTC.

The chain couples TRBV7-8 to TRBJ1-1; 12 nucleotides align to TRBD1. V was pared by 7 bases and J by 5 bases, with 14 bases of the junction left unmatched. CDR3 length: 17 residues. The germline CDR1 and CDR2 sequences are SGHVS and FQNEAQ. Here the CDR3 reads CASTEGDRGRGSTEAFF. The CDR3 region has the DNA TGTGCCAGCACCGAGGGGGACAGGGGGCGCGGTAGTACTGAAGCTTTCTTT.

Only a few counts were recorded for this clone. This chain connects TRBV7-2 to TRBJ2-2, with D possibly TRBD1 on 6 matching bases. Germline assignment: CDR1 SGHTA and CDR2 FQGNSA. The CDR3 sequence is 16 residues long. V was pared by 5 bases and J by 7 bases, with 20 bases between. The CDR3 nucleotides read TGTGCCAGCAGCCAAGTCCCCAGGGGAGTCTTCGGGGAGCTGTTTTTT. Translated, it gives CASSQVPRGVFGELFF.

This clone was seen just once. The V call is TRBV5-1, the J call TRBJ1-2; TRBD1 agrees at 8 bases. Germline trimming cut 3 bases from V and 3 bases from J; bases unmatched to any gene: 7. Germline V gene sequence: CDR1 SGHRS, CDR2 YFSETQ. The CDR3 totals 15 residues. The CDR3 spells CASSYGQGMDYGYTF. The CDR3 coding sequence is TGCGCCAGCAGCTACGGACAGGGAATGGACTATGGCTACACCTTC.